Below are 26 T cell receptor beta chains sequenced from a single sample in a study of graft-versus-host responses after intestinal transplantation. No antigen is known for these receptors. Method: immunoSEQ multiplex PCR; TCRdb's copy keeps in-frame clones and lacks some. The repertoire has fewer than 110,000 clones, 93% of them found once; the top ten carry around 1%. Sequencing used unstimulated CD8+ T cells sorted from spleen or lymph node cells, obtained before intestinal transplant. These TCRs come from a human donor who received an intestinal transplant.

The chain has TRBV5-1 and TRBJ2-7, with D maybe TRBD1 (5 bases). V gave up 1 base and J gave up 0 bases, with 11 bases separating them. This CDR3 has 15 residues. Germline V gene lookup returns CDR1 SGHRS and CDR2 YFSETQ. The DNA for the CDR3 is TGCGCCAGCAGCTTGTCCCCAGGGCCCTCCTACGAGCAGTACTTC. Protein product: CASSLSPGPSYEQYF.

The sample holds one count of this clone. The J gene is TRBJ1-5, the V gene TRBV15; perhaps TRBD1 as D (5 bases). Germline CDR1 LNHNV, CDR2 YYDKDF (reference sequence). This CDR3 comprises 15 residues. Trimming took off 0 bases at V and 6 bases at J, with 12 bases between the two ends. The DNA of the CDR3 is TGTGCCACCAGCAGAGATCGGGGGGAGAGTCAGCCCCAGCATTTT. This codes for CATSRDRGESQPQHF.

This sequence joins TRBV2 and TRBJ2-7, with 11 bases identical to TRBD2. Per germline, CDR1 SNHLY and CDR2 FYNNEI. V was clipped by 1 base and J by 0 bases; unmatched bases: 2. This CDR3 is built from 16 residues. The CDR3, as DNA: TGTGCCAGCAGTGAAGTGGGGACTAGCGGCTCCTACGAGCAGTACTTC. As protein: CASSEVGTSGSYEQYF.

The V gene is TRBV7-9, the J gene TRBJ1-2; the D gene is possibly TRBD1 (5 bases). Trimming removed 4 bases from V and 4 bases from J, with 13 bases in between. This CDR3 is 14 amino acids long. The germline CDR1 and CDR2 sequences are SEHNR and FQNEAQ (reference sequence). The CDR3 sequence: CASSSAGFSYGYTF. For the CDR3, the DNA is TGTGCCAGCAGCTCGGCAGGGTTCAGCTATGGCTACACCTTC.

The CDR3 DNA is TGCGCCAGCCAACAAACGGACGAGATCCAGGGGGCAATCTCCAACACAGATACGCAGTATTTT. Its protein is CASQQTDEIQGAISNTDTQYF. The chain couples TRBV23-1 to TRBJ2-3; 8 bases fit TRBD1. TRBV23-1 carries the ORF label, with uncertain function. J gave up 2 bases and V 8 bases, and 27 bases lay outside the gene matches. This CDR3 is 21 amino acids long.

The chain couples TRBV7-9 to TRBJ2-6; no definite D call. The CDR3 spans 16 residues. V lost 7 bases and J 0 bases, leaving 13 bases between the germline ends. CDR1 and CDR2 (germline): SEHNR, FQNEAQ (reference sequence). The CDR3 loop is CASNVIDNSGANVLTF. CDR3 nucleotides: TGTGCCAGCAACGTGATTGACAACTCTGGGGCCAACGTCCTGACTTTC.

The J gene is TRBJ2-7, the V gene TRBV30; 7 bases map to TRBD2. The CDR3 consists of 13 residues. CDR1 is GTSNPN, CDR2 SVGIG, per germline (reference sequence). J gave up 4 bases and V 4 bases, and 7 bases lay outside the gene matches. The CDR3 sequence: CAWMSGRGYEQYF. The CDR3 nucleotides read TGTGCCTGGATGTCAGGGAGGGGTTACGAGCAGTACTTC. The full variable domain, completed using reference TRBV30 and TRBJ2-7, is SQTIHQWPATLVQPVGSPLSLECTVEGTSNPNLYWYRQAAGRGLQLLFYSVGIGQISSEVPQNLSASRPQDRQFILSSKKLLLSDSGFYLCAWMSGRGYEQYFGPGTRLTVT.

The chain uses TRBV18 and TRBJ1-2; TRBD1 matches 11 bases. This CDR3 region has 14 residues. Germline V gene sequence: CDR1 KGHSH, CDR2 LQKENI. V lost 5 bases and J lost 3; bases outside the gene matches: 2. The CDR3 sequence: CASSRDRGDYGYTF. CDR3 DNA: TGTGCCAGCTCAAGGGACAGGGGGGACTATGGCTACACCTTC. Full variable domain (missing parts from reference TRBV18 and TRBJ1-2): NAGVMQNPRHLVRRRGQEARLRCSPMKGHSHVYWYRQLPEEGLKFMVYLQKENIIDESGMPKERFSAEFPKEGPSILRIQQVVRGDSAAYFCASSRDRGDYGYTFGSGTRLTVV.

The chain links TRBV11-3 to TRBJ1-6; D gene ambiguous. This CDR3 contains 13 residues. In germline, CDR1 is SGHNT, CDR2 YENEEA. Trimming stripped 8 bases from V and 7 bases from J, with 12 bases between. CDR3 nucleotides: TGTGCCAGCCCCCCAGGACGAAATTCACCCCTCCACTTT. Encoded protein: CASPPGRNSPLHF.

The V and J genes are TRBV27 and TRBJ2-7; no definite D call. This CDR3 has 13 residues. From germline, CDR1 is MNHEY and CDR2 SMNVEV (reference sequence). Trimming pared 3 bases from V and 2 bases from J, leaving 8 bases between. CDR3 sequence: CASSFGQAYEQYF. In DNA form, the CDR3 reads TGTGCCAGCAGTTTTGGCCAGGCCTACGAGCAGTACTTC.

J is TRBJ2-1 and V is TRBV4-1; TRBD2 matches 10 bases. V lost 3 bases, J lost 9 bases, and 5 bases stayed unmatched. This CDR3 is built from 14 residues. Per the germline V gene, CDR1 is MGHRA and CDR2 is YSYEKL. This CDR3 reads CASSHASGGFEQFF. DNA of the CDR3: TGCGCCAGCAGCCATGCTAGCGGGGGCTTTGAGCAGTTCTTC.

V and J are TRBV27 and TRBJ2-1, with D tentatively TRBD1 (6 bases). V was shortened by 8 bases and J by 9 bases, with 14 bases between the two germline ends. Germline values: CDR1 MNHEY, CDR2 SMNVEV (reference sequence). The CDR3 has 12 residues. The CDR3 bases are TGTGCCAGCTTACAGGGCAGCGGTGAGCAGTTCTTC. Translation gives CASLQGSGEQFF.

The J gene is TRBJ2-7, the V gene TRBV2; the D gene could be TRBD1 or TRBD2 (5 bases each). V was shortened by 1 base and J by 1 base, with 11 bases between the two germline ends. The CDR3 runs to 15 residues. CDR1 is SNHLY and CDR2 is FYNNEI in the germline V gene. The CDR3 region is CASSEGDLPSYEQYF. CDR3 DNA: TGTGCCAGCAGTGAAGGGGACCTCCCTTCCTACGAGCAGTACTTC.

V is TRBV5-1 and J is TRBJ2-1, with no clear D. Germline V CDR1 and CDR2: SGHRS, YFSETQ. The CDR3 covers 14 residues. Trimming took off 4 bases at V and 1 base at J, with 9 bases between the two ends. In DNA form, the CDR3 reads TGCGCCAGCAGCGCGAAAGGGTCCTACAATGAGCAGTTCTTC. Its protein is CASSAKGSYNEQFF.

This clone was observed a few times. The gene calls are TRBV4-1 and TRBJ2-1, with TRBD2 matching over 14 bases. Germline loops: CDR1 MGHRA, CDR2 YSYEKL. Trimming removed 1 base from V and 6 bases from J; junction bases left unmatched: 2. The CDR3 has 16 amino acids. The CDR3 DNA reads as TGCGCCAGCAGCCAAGTGACTAGCGGGGGGGTCAATGAGCAGTTCTTC. Its protein is CASSQVTSGGVNEQFF.

Notes on this clone: A junction end diverges from the germline sequence, so it may reflect a read error. The V call is TRBV11-2, the J call TRBJ2-5; TRBD2 aligns across 11 bases. This CDR3 spans 15 amino acids. The germline V gene has CDR1 SGHAT and CDR2 FQNNGV. CDR3 region: CASSLGGWASGGTNF. In nucleotides, the CDR3 is TGTGCCAGCAGCTTAGGGGGGTGGGCTAGCGGGGGGACCAACTTC.

The V call is TRBV7-9, the J call TRBJ1-1; perhaps TRBD1 as D (5 bases). V gave up 1 base and J gave up 4 bases, with 10 bases separating them. In germline, CDR1 is SEHNR, CDR2 FQNEAQ (reference sequence). The CDR3 is 14 residues long. This chain's CDR3 is CASSLGDPVTEAFF. CDR3 sequence (DNA): TGTGCCAGCAGCTTAGGGGACCCCGTCACTGAAGCTTTCTTT.

The chain employs TRBV16 and TRBJ1-2; D not resolved. Trimming removed 3 bases at V and 8 bases at J, with 13 bases between. CDR1 is KGHSY, CDR2 FQNENV, per germline. CDR3 length: 13 amino acids. CDR3 DNA: TGTGCCAGCAGCCACATTGGAGATAGGGGCTACACCTTC. It translates to CASSHIGDRGYTF.

This rearrangement joins TRBV7-9 to TRBJ1-1; 9 bases align to TRBD1. Germline-derived CDR1 and CDR2 are SEHNR and FQNEAQ (reference sequence). The CDR3 totals 13 residues. V lost 7 bases and J lost 6; bases outside the gene matches: 6. The chain's CDR3 is CASNPGQGPEAFF. CDR3 DNA: TGTGCCAGCAACCCGGGACAGGGTCCTGAAGCTTTCTTT.

This chain connects TRBV5-4 to TRBJ1-1, with a tentative D call TRBD1 (5 bases). Between the trimmed V and J ends, which lost 3 bases and 3 bases, there was a span of 9 bases. The CDR3 is 13 residues long. The germline gives CDR1 SGHNT, CDR2 YYREEE (reference sequence). The CDR3 is CASSSDSHTEAFF. Here the CDR3 DNA reads TGTGCCAGCAGCTCTGACAGCCACACTGAAGCTTTCTTT.

The chain employs TRBV6-1 and TRBJ1-4; D is unresolved. The CDR3 is 11 amino acids. V was clipped by 5 bases and J by 12 bases, with 10 bases between them. Germline CDR1 reads MNHNS; CDR2 reads SASEGT. The DNA for the CDR3 is TGTGCCAGCAGTTGGGCGGCGGAACTGTTTTTT. Protein product: CASSWAAELFF.

The V and J genes are TRBV5-1 and TRBJ1-1, with TRBD1 as a possible D gene (5 bases). CDR3 length: 13 residues. Trimming removed 2 bases at V and 7 bases at J, with 12 bases between. CDR1 is SGHRS and CDR2 is YFSETQ in the germline V gene. The CDR3 loop is CASSFGGRNEAFF. The CDR3 DNA follows: TGCGCCAGCAGCTTCGGGGGAAGGAATGAAGCTTTCTTT.

The chain is built from TRBV6-4 and TRBJ2-3; D gene uncertain. The CDR3 totals 13 residues. Trimming took 0 bases from V and 4 from J, leaving 5 bases between them. Germline V gene lookup returns CDR1 MRHNA and CDR2 SNTAGT. CDR3 DNA: TGTGCCAGCAGTGACTCGTCGTCAGATACGCAGTATTTT. Protein: CASSDSSSDTQYF.

The chain links TRBV7-7 to TRBJ1-2; 7 bases map to TRBD1. The trim removed 11 bases at V and 11 bases at J, leaving 20 bases unmatched. The CDR3 sequence is 14 residues long. Germline-derived CDR1 and CDR2 are SSHAT and FNYEAQ (reference sequence). CDR3 region: CARTRKTGPRGYTF. The CDR3 DNA sequence: TGTGCCCGCACCCGAAAGACAGGGCCCCGGGGTTACACCTTC. Drawing the rest from reference TRBV7-7 and TRBJ1-2, the complete variable domain is GAGVSQSPRYKVTKRGQDVTLRCDPISSHATLYWYQQALGQGPEFLTYFNYEAQPDKSGLPSDRFSAERPEGSISTLTIQRTEQRDSAMYRCARTRKTGPRGYTFGSGTRLTVV.

V usage is TRBV15 and J usage is TRBJ2-3; 9 nucleotides align to TRBD2. The germline V gene encodes CDR1 LNHNV and CDR2 YYDKDF (reference sequence). The CDR3 has 16 residues. Losses at the gene ends were 1 base for V and 4 bases for J; bases not matched to a gene: 6. CDR3 DNA sequence: TGTGCCACCAGCAGAGTGGGGAGCGGGGGGTCAGATACGCAGTATTTT. The encoded protein is CATSRVGSGGSDTQYF.

The chain uses TRBV6-5 and TRBJ1-2, with 8 bases that match TRBD1. The germline CDR1 and CDR2 sequences are MNHEY and SVGAGI. V was pared by 7 bases and J by 6 bases, with 7 bases of the junction left unmatched. This CDR3 is 13 amino acids long. As DNA, the CDR3 is TGTGCCAGCAAAACGGACAGGGTTGATGGCTACACCTTC. It is translated as CASKTDRVDGYTF.